The TCR beta chain under discussion was sequenced for a study of blood T cell repertoires in COVID-19. Study-wide background: Sources were T cells, B-cell-depleted T cells, or PBMCs; the material itself was cDNA or gDNA.

Germline V lookup: CDR1 MNHEY, CDR2 SVGAGI. The V gene lost 0 bases and the J gene lost 5 bases, with 14 bases spanning the gap. This CDR3 region has 15 residues. Libraries were prepared by immunoSEQ multiplex PCR; TCRdb keeps only in-frame clonotypes and omits some of them. Of about 210,000 clones in the sample, around nine tenths were seen once. The specimen sequenced was peripheral blood. This TCR derives from a man in his forties with acute or convalescent COVID-19. This sequence joins TRBV6-5 and TRBJ2-7; possibly TRBD1 for D (5 bases). In nucleotides, the CDR3 is TGTGCCAGCAGTTACTCGTCCCCAGGGAAAGACGAGCAGTACTTC. Translating it yields CASSYSSPGKDEQYF.